This T cell receptor (beta chain) was sequenced in a study of shared T cell receptors in the human thymus. The CDR3 is 15 residues long. Trimming removed 5 bases at V and 3 bases at J, with 14 bases between. CDR1 and CDR2 from the germline V gene are SGHTA and FQGNSA. Method: immunoSEQ multiplex PCR; TCRdb's copy keeps in-frame clones and lacks some. Among 720,000 or so clones, over 75% were seen once, and the ten largest hold around 0.01%. The sample also formed part of further work on human thymus T cells. This second report adds: Serving as donors were healthy Finnish infants, each of whom was having open corrective surgery for congenital heart defects. During corrective heart surgery, resections were taken, and the thymus tissue came from them.

The V call is TRBV7-2, the J call TRBJ2-4, with D perhaps matching TRBD2 (5 bases). The specimen was thymocytes. This receptor was identified in a girl under two years old with a congenital heart defect. This CDR3 reads CASSPERTDKNIQYF. CDR3 bases: TGTGCCAGCAGCCCGGAAAGGACTGACAAAAACATTCAGTACTTC. The variable domain in full, completed from reference TRBV7-2 and TRBJ2-4, reads GAGVSQSPSNKVTEKGKDVELRCDPISGHTALYWYRQSLGQGLEFLIYFQGNSAPDKSGLPSDRFSAERTGGSVSTLTIQRTQQEDSAVYLCASSPERTDKNIQYFGAGTRLSVL.